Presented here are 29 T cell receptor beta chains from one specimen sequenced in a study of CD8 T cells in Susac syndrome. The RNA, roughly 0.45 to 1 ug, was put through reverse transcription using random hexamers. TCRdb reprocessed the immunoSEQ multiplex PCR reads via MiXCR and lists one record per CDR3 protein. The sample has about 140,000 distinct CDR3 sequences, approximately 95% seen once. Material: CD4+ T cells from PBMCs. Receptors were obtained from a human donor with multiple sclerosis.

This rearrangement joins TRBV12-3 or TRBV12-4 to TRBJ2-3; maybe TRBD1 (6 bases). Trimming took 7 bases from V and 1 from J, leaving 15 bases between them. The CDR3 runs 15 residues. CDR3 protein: CASNPTGVGTDTQYF. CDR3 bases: TGTGCCAGCAATCCGACAGGAGTCGGCACAGATACGCAGTATTTT.

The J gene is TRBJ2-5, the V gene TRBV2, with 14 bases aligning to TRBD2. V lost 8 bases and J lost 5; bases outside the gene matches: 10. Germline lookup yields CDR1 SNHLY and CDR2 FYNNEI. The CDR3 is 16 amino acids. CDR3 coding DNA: TGTGCCAGCGGGAGAGGGACTAGCGGGGGTAGGGAGACCCAGTACTTC. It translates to CASGRGTSGGRETQYF.

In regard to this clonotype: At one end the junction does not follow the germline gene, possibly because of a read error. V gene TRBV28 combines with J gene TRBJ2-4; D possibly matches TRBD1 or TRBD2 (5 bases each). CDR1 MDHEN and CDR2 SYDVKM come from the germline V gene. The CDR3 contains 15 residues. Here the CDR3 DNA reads TGTGCCAGTAGTTCCATGGGGGTTCCCAAAAACATTCAGTACTTC. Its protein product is CASSSMGVPKNIQYF.

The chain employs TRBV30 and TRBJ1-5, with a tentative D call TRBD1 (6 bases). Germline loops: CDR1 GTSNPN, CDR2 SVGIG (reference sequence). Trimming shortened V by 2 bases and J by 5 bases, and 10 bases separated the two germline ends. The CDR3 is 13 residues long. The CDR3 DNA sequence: TGTGCCTGGAGTTCCGGGGGCGATCAGCCCCAGCATTTT. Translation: CAWSSGGDQPQHF.

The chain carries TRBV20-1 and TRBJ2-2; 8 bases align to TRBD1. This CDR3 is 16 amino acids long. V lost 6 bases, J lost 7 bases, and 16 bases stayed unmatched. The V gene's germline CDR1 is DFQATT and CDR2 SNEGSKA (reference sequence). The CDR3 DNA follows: TGCAGTGCGCCGAACGCAGGGGGCGCCCCGGGCGGGGAGCTGTTTTTT. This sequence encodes CSAPNAGGAPGGELFF.

CDR3 sequence: CASSTQRWTEYQETQYF. The DNA of the CDR3 is TGTGCCAGCAGCACCCAACGCTGGACCGAGTACCAAGAGACCCAGTACTTC. The chain links TRBV7-2 to TRBJ2-5; D is unresolved. From germline, CDR1 is SGHTA and CDR2 FQGNSA. Trimming removed 5 bases from V and 0 bases from J, with 19 bases in between. This CDR3 is built from 17 residues. The whole variable domain, filled in from reference TRBV7-2 and TRBJ2-5, reads GAGVSQSPSNKVTEKGKDVELRCDPISGHTALYWYRQSLGQGLEFLIYFQGNSAPDKSGLPSDRFSAERTGGSVSTLTIQRTQQEDSAVYLCASSTQRWTEYQETQYFGPGTRLLVL.

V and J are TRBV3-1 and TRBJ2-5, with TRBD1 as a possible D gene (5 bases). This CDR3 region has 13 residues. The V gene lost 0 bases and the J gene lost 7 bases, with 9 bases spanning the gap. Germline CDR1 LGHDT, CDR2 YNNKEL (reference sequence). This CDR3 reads CASSQDLRGTQYF. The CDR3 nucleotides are TGTGCCAGCAGCCAAGATCTTAGGGGGACCCAGTACTTC.

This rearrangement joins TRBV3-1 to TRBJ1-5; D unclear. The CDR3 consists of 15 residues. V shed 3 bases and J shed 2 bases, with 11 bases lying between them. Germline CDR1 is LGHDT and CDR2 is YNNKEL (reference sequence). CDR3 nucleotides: TGTGCCAGCAGCCAGGGGAGGGCTGGCAATCAGCCCCAGCATTTT. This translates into CASSQGRAGNQPQHF.

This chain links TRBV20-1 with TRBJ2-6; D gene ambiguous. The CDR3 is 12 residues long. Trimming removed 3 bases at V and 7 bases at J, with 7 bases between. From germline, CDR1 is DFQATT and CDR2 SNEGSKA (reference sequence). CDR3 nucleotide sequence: TGCAGTGCTAGTCGGGTAGCCAACGTCCTGACTTTC. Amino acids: CSASRVANVLTF.

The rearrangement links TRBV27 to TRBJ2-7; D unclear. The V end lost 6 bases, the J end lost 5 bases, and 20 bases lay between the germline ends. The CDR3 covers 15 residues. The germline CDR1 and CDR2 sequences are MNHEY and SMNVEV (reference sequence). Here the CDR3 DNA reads TGTGCCAGCAGGCCTGTTTCCACCCGACGAAACGAGCAGTACTTC. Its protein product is CASRPVSTRRNEQYF.

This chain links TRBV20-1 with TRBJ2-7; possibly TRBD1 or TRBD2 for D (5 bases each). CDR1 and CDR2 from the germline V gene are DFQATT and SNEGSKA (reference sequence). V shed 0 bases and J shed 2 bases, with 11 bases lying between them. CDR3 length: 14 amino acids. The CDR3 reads CSAREAGRPYEQYF. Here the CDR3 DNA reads TGCAGTGCTAGAGAGGCAGGGAGACCCTACGAGCAGTACTTC.

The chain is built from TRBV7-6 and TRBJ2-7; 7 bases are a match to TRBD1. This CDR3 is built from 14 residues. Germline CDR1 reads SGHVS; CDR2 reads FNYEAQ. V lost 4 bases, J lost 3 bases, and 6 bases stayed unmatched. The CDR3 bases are TGTGCCAGCAGCTCCAGGGGACAGAACTACGAGCAGTACTTC. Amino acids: CASSSRGQNYEQYF.

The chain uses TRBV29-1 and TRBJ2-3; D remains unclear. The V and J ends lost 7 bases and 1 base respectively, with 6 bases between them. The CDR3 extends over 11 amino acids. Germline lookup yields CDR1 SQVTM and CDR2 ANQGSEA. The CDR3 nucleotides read TGCAGCGGCAAAGGCACAGATACGCAGTATTTT. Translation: CSGKGTDTQYF.

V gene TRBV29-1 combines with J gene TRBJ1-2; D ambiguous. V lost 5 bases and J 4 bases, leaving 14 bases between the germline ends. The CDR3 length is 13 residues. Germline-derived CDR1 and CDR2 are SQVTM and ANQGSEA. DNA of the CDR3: TGCAGCGTTTGGACGAGGGCTGGCTATGGCTACACCTTC. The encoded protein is CSVWTRAGYGYTF.

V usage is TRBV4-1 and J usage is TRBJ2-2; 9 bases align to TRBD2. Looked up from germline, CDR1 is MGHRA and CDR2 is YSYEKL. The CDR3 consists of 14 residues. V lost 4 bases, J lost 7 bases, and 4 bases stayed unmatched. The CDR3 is CASSPRTSVGELFF. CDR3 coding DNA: TGCGCCAGCAGCCCCAGGACTAGCGTCGGGGAGCTGTTTTTT.

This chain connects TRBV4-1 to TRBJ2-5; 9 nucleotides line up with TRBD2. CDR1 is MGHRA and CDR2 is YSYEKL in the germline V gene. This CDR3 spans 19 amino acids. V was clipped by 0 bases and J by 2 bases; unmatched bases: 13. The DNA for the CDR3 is TGCGCCAGCAGCCAAGAAGGAGGTGGCGGGAGGGCCCGACAAGAGACCCAGTACTTC. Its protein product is CASSQEGGGGRARQETQYF.

CDR3 sequence reads: CASSPVGAGSTDTQYF. The CDR3 region has the DNA TGTGCCAGCTCACCGGTCGGTGCGGGGAGCACAGATACGCAGTATTTT. This sequence joins TRBV18 and TRBJ2-3; TRBD2 is a possible D gene (6 bases). Trimming pared 3 bases from V and 0 bases from J, leaving 13 bases between. CDR3 length: 16 residues. The V gene's germline CDR1 is KGHSH and CDR2 LQKENI.

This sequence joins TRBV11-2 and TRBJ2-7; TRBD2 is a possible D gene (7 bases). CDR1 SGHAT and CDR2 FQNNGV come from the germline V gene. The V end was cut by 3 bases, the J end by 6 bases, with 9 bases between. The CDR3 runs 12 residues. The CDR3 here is CASSLGGREQYF. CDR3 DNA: TGTGCCAGCAGCTTGGGGGGGCGCGAGCAGTACTTC.

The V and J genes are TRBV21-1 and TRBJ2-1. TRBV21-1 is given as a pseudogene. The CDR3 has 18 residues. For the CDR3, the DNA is TGTGCCAGCAGCAAAGGGCCGTTAATGCAGGGCTCCTACAATGAGCAGTTCTTC. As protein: CASSKGPLMQGSYNEQFF.

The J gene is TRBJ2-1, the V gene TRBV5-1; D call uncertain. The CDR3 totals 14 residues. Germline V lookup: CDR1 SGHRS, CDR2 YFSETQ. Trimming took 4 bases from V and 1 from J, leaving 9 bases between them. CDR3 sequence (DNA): TGCGCCAGCAGCCTGGGTCAATCCTACAATGAGCAGTTCTTC. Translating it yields CASSLGQSYNEQFF.

This CDR3 reads CASSFTSGANYEQYF. The CDR3 DNA reads as TGTGCCAGCAGCTTCACCAGCGGTGCAAACTACGAGCAGTACTTC. The chain couples TRBV7-3 to TRBJ2-7, with D possibly matching TRBD2 (5 bases). This CDR3 is 15 amino acids long. V gave up 3 bases and J gave up 3 bases, with 15 bases separating them. The germline V gene encodes CDR1 SGHTA and CDR2 FQGTGA.

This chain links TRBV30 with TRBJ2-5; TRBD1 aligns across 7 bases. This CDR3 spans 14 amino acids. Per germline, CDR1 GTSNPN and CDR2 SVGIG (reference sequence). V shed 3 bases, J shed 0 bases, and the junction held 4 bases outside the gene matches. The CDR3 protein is CAWRKTGNQETQYF. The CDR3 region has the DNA TGTGCCTGGAGGAAGACAGGGAACCAAGAGACCCAGTACTTC.

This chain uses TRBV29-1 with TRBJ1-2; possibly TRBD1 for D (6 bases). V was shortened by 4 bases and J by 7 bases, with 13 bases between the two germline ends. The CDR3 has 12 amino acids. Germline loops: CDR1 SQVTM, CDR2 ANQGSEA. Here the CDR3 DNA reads TGCAGCGTTGTATTTGGGGGCGGTGGCTACACCTTC. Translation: CSVVFGGGGYTF.

CDR3 nucleotide sequence: TGTGCCACCCGGGGGGGGACTGAAGCTTTCTTT. This translates into CATRGGTEAFF. This sequence joins TRBV24-1 and TRBJ1-1, with D perhaps matching TRBD1 (5 bases). This CDR3 is 11 amino acids long. Germline V CDR1 and CDR2: KGHDR, SFDVKD. V was clipped by 9 bases and J by 5 bases, with 9 bases between them.

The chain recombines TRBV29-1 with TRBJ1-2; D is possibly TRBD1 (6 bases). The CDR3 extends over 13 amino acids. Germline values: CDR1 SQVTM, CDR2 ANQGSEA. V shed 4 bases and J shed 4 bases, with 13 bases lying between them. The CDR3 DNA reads TGCAGCGTTGCGGCGGGGGGCGGCTATGGCTACACCTTC. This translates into CSVAAGGGYGYTF.

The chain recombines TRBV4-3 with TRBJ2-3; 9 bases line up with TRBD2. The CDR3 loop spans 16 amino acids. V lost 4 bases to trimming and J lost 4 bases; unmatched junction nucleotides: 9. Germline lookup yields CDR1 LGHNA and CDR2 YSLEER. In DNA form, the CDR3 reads TGCGCCAGCAGCCTCGGGAGCGGGGGGATGGCAGATACGCAGTATTTT. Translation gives CASSLGSGGMADTQYF.

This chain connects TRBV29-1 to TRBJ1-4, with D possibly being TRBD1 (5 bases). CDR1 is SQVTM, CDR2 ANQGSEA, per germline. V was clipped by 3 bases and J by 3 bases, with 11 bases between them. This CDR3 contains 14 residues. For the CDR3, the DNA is TGCAGCGTTGACTTGTCGGGGGCTAATGAAAAACTGTTTTTT. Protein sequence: CSVDLSGANEKLFF.

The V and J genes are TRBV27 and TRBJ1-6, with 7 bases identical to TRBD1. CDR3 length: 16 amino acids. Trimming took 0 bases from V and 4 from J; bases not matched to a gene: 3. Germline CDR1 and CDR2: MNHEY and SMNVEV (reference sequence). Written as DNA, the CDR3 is TGTGCCAGCAGTTTATCCAAGGGACAGTATAATTCACCCCTCCACTTT. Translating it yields CASSLSKGQYNSPLHF.

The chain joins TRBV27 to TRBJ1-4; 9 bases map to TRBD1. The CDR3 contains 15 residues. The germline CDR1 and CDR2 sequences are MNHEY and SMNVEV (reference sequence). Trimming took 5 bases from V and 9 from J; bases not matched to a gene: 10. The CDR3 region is CASSISRDRVQKLFF. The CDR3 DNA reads TGTGCCAGCAGTATCAGCCGGGACAGGGTCCAAAAACTGTTTTTT.